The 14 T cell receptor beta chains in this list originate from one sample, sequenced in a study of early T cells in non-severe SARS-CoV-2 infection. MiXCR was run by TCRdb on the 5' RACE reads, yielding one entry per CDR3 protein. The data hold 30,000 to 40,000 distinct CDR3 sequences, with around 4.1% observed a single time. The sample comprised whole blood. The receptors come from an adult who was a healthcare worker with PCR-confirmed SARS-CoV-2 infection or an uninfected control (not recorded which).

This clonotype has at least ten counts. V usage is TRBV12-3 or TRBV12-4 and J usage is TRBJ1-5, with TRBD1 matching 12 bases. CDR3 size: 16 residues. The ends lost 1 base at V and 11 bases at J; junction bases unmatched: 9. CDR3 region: CASSLGGTGGPPSQHF. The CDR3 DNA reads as TGTGCCAGCAGTTTAGGCGGGACAGGGGGCCCGCCGTCCCAGCATTTT.

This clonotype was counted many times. CDR3 in amino acids: CASSISPGNQPQHF. Here the CDR3 DNA reads TGTGCCAGCAGTATTTCGCCCGGCAATCAGCCCCAGCATTTT. This rearrangement joins TRBV6-4 to TRBJ1-5; no clear D. V was shortened by 5 bases and J by 2 bases, with 10 bases between the two germline ends. The CDR3 is 14 residues long. Germline-derived CDR1 and CDR2 are MRHNA and SNTAGT.

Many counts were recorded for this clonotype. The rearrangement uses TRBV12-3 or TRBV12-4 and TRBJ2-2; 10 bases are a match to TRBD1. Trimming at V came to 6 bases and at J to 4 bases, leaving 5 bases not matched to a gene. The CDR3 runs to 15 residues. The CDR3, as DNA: TGTGCCAGCAGACAGCGGACAGGGGGCACCGGGGAGCTGTTTTTT. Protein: CASRQRTGGTGELFF.

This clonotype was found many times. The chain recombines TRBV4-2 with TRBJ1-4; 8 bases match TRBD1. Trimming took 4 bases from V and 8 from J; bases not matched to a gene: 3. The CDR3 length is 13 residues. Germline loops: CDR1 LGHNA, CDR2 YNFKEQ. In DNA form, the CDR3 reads TGTGCCAGCAGCCCCGGGACAGGCGAAAAACTGTTTTTT. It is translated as CASSPGTGEKLFF.

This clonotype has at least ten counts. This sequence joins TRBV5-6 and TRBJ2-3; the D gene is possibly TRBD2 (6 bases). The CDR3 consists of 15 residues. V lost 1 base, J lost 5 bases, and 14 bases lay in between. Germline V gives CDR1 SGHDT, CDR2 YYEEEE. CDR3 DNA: TGTGCCAGCAGCTTGCCGGGCGGGGTCCTAGATACGCAGTATTTT. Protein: CASSLPGGVLDTQYF.

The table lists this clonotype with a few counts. The chain's CDR3 is CASSSTGGSYEQYF. The CDR3 region has the DNA TGTGCCAGCAGTTCCACGGGTGGCTCCTACGAGCAGTACTTC. The chain is built from TRBV12-3 or TRBV12-4 and TRBJ2-7; the D is unclear. CDR3 size: 14 residues. The ends were cut back, 4 bases at V and 0 bases at J, with 10 bases in the middle.

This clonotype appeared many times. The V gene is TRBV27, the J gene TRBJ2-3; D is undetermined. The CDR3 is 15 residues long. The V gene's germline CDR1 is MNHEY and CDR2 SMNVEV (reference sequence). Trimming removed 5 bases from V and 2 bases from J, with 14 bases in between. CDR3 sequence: CASSPLGGSTDTQYF. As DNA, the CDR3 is TGTGCCAGCAGTCCCCTAGGCGGATCCACAGATACGCAGTATTTT.

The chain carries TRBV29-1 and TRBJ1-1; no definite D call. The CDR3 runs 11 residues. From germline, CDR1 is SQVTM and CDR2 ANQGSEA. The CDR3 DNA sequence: TGCGGCGCAGGAGTGAACACTGAAGCTTTCTTT. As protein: CGAGVNTEAFF.

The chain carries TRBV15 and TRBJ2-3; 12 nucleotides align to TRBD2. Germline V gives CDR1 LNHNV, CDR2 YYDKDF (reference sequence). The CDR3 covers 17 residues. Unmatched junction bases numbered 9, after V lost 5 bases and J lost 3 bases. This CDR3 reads CATSGMTSGRRTDTQYF. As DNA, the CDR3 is TGTGCCACCAGCGGAATGACTAGCGGGAGACGAACAGATACGCAGTATTTT.

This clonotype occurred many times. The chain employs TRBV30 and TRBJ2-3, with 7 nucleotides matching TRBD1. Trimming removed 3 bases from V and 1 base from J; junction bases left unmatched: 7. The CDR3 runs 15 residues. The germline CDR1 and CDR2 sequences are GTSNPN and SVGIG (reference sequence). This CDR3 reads CAWSRDRSGTDTQYF. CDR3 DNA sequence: TGTGCCTGGAGCAGGGACAGAAGTGGCACAGATACGCAGTATTTT.

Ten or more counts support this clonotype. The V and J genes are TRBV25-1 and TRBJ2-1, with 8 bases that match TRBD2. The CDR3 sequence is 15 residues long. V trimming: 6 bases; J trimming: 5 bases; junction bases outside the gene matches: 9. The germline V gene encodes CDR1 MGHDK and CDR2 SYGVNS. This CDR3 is CASSIAGPIHNEQFF. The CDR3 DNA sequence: TGTGCCAGCAGCATAGCGGGACCCATCCACAATGAGCAGTTCTTC.

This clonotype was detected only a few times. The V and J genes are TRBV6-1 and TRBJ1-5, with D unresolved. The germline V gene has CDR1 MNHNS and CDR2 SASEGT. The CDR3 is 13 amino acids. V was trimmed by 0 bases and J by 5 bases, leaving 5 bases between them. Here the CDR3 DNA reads TGTGCCAGCAGTGAAGCGTGGGATCAGCCCCAGCATTTT. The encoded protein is CASSEAWDQPQHF.

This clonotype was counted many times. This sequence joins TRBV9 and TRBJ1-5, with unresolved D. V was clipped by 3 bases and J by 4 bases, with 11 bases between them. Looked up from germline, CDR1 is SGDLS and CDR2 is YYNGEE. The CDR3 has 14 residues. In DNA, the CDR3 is TGTGCCAGCAGCGGCGGGGATTTTAATCAGCCCCAGCATTTT. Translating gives CASSGGDFNQPQHF.

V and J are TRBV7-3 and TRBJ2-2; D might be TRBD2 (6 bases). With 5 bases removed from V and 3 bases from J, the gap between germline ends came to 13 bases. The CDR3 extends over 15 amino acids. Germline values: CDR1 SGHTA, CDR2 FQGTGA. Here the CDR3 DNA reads TGTGCCAGCAGCGCTACGGGAGCTGACACCGGGGAGCTGTTTTTT. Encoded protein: CASSATGADTGELFF.